This TCR beta chain was found in a study of T cells in Graves' hyperthyroidism and ophthalmopathy. The CDR3 covers 15 residues. Germline V gene data show CDR1 as SNHLY and CDR2 as FYNNEI. J was trimmed by 2 bases and V by 5 bases; bases with no gene match: 5. Points from the study as a whole: Stable hyperthyroidism and ophthalmopathy were separated using 13 V-J signatures.

RNA transcripts provided the source from which TCR beta CDR3 regions were amplified. A first-round RT-PCR of the TCR CDR3 used the HTBI primer set. MiXCR was run by TCRdb on the multiplex PCR reads, yielding one entry per CDR3 protein. The table lists roughly 500,000 distinct CDR3 sequences, approximately 15% of them singletons, with about 5.8% in the top ten. This clonotype was seen many times. The antigen is not known. The chain recombines TRBV2 with TRBJ1-3; 8 nucleotides line up with TRBD1. Sequencing input: blood. The receptor's source is a woman aged 30 to 39 with Graves' hyperthyroidism that later progressed to Graves' ophthalmopathy. The CDR3 DNA reads TGTGCCAGCAGTACAGGGGGTCTTGCTGGAAACACCATATATTTT. Its translation is CASSTGGLAGNTIYF.